The TCR beta chain described here comes from a study of tumor-infiltrating lymphocytes in primary liver carcinoma. This clonotype has ten or more counts. Blood RNA was derived from unsorted whole blood, and germline DNA was extracted too. CDR3 length: 14 residues. V was clipped by 4 bases and J by 3 bases, with 11 bases between them. cDNA specific to TCR beta was made from roughly 500 ng of total RNA, with a constant-region primer employed for priming. Libraries for TCR beta were built through three nested multiplex PCR rounds, which together made up a slightly modified ARM-PCR procedure. The first two PCR rounds, roughly 10 cycles each, used TRBV1-TRBV30 forward primers and a C-beta reverse primer. TCRdb called the multiplex PCR reads again in MiXCR, with one record for every CDR3 protein. The sample lists approximately 340,000 distinct CDR3 sequences; approximately 65% were seen once.

The TCR sequence derives from a man aged 35 to 55 with primary liver carcinoma and hepatitis B virus infection. Material for sequencing was peripheral blood. The rearrangement uses TRBV12-3 or TRBV12-4 and TRBJ2-3; D not resolved. The chain's CDR3 is CASSSKYPTDTQYF. CDR3 sequence (DNA): TGTGCCAGCAGTTCAAAATATCCTACAGATACGCAGTATTTT.